This T cell receptor beta chain was captured by sequencing in a study of blood T cell repertoires in COVID-19. About the research overall: Both acute and convalescent COVID-19 samples were obtained from the United States, Italy and Spain. In each case, the material was cDNA or gDNA derived from T cells, B-cell-depleted T cells, or PBMCs.

Patients of the Seattle cohort, enrolled during active infection, were followed longitudinally. Authors' data handling: Amplified reference gene primers provided the basis for estimating nucleated cell counts. This table comes from immunoSEQ multiplex PCR, and its TCRdb copy is limited to in-frame clones, with some not included. Clone size and V and J calls were adopted from that table, with D and trimming inferred from the DNA. The repertoire includes a few hundred thousand clones, more than 75% of them detected once, and roughly 5.1% sits in the top ten. This clone showed up just once. In the same sample, other DNA sequences code for this CDR3. Per germline, CDR1 SGHTA and CDR2 FQGNSA. V dropped 3 bases and J dropped 2; count of bases not matched to a gene: 3. The CDR3 is made up of 15 amino acids.

V usage is TRBV7-2 and J usage is TRBJ1-5, with 8 nucleotides matching TRBD1. The clonotype was recovered from a woman aged 70-85 years with COVID-19, enrolled during active disease. The sample was peripheral blood. The CDR3, as DNA: TGTGCCAGCAGCTTTGGACAGGGTGGCAATCAGCCCCAGCATTTT. The encoded protein is CASSFGQGGNQPQHF.